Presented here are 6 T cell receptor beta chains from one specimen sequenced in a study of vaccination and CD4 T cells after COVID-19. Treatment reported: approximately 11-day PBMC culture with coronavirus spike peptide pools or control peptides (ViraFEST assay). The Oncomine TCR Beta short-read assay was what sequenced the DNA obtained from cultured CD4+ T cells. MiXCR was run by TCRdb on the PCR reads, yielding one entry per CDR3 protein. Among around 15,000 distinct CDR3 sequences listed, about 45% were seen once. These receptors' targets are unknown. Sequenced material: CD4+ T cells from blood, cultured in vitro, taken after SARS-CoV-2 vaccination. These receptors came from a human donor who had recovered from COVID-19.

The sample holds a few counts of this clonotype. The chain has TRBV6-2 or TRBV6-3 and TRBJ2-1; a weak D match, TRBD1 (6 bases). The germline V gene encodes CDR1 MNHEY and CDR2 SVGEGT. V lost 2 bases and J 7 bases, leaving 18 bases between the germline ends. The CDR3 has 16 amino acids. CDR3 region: CASSYPTGLVPNEQFF. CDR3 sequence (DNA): TGTGCCAGCAGTTACCCGACAGGTTTGGTTCCGAATGAGCAGTTCTTC.

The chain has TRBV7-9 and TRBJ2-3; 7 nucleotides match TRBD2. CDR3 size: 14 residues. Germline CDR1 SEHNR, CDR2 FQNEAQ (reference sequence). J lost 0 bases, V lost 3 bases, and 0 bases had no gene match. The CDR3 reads CASSFSGSTDTQYF. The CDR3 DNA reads TGTGCCAGCAGCTTTAGCGGGAGCACAGATACGCAGTATTTT.

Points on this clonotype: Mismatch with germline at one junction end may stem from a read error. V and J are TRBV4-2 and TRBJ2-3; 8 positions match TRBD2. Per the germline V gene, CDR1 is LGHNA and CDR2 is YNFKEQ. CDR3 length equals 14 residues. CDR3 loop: CASSQAGEADTQYF. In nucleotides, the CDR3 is TGTGCCAGCAGTCAAGCGGGAGAGGCAGATACGCAGTATTTT.

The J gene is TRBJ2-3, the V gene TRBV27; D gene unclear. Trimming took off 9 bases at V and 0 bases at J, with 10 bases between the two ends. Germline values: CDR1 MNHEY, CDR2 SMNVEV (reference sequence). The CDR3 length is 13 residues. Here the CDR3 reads CASRQTSTDTQYF. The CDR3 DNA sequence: TGTGCCAGTCGCCAGACCAGCACAGATACGCAGTATTTT.

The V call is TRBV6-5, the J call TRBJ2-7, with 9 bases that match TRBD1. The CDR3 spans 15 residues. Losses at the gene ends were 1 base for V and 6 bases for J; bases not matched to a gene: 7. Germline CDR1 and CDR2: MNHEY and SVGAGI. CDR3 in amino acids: CASSYLGQGPAEQYF. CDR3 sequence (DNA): TGTGCCAGCAGTTACTTGGGACAGGGACCGGCCGAGCAGTACTTC.

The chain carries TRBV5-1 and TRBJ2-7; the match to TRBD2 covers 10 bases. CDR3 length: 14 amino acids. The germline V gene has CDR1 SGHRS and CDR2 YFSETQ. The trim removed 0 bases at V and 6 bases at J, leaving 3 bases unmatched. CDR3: CASSLGLAGGEQYF. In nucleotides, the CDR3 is TGCGCCAGCAGCTTGGGGTTAGCGGGAGGCGAGCAGTACTTC.